The entry that follows covers one T cell receptor beta chain sequence. What it binds is unknown. The length of the CDR3 is 13 residues. The germline gives CDR1 SGHKS, CDR2 YYEKEE (reference sequence). Trimming stripped 0 bases from V and 8 bases from J, with 9 bases between. The data were obtained in a study of shared clonotypes between healthy human individuals. Study-wide findings and caveats: In this cohort, only blood was sampled, and tissue repertoires likely differ. Expectations were that clonotype sharing among donors would be affected by sequencing depth.

Clones were sequenced by immunoSEQ multiplex PCR, and TCRdb holds only the in-frame ones, with some missing. The table shows some 1.1 million clones, with about 72% occurring only once. The clonotype was recovered from a man between 18 and 29 years old in good health. Some clones in this sample may be carry-over from other donors' samples. J is TRBJ2-1 and V is TRBV5-5, with D tentatively TRBD2 (5 bases). Sequenced input: memory CD4+ T cells from PBMCs. Subset denoted: CD45RA-negative fraction. The CDR3 bases are TGTGCCAGCAGCTTGGTGGCCGGGGATGAGCAGTTCTTC. Translating gives CASSLVAGDEQFF.